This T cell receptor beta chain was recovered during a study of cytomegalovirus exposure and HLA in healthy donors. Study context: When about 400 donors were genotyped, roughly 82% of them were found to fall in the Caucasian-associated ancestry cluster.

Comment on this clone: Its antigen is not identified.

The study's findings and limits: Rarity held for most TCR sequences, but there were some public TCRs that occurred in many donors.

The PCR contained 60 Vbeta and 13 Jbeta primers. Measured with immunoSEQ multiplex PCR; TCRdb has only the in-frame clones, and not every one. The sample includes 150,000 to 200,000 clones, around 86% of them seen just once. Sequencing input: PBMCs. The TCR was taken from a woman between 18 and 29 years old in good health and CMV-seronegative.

In DNA form, the CDR3 reads TGTGCCAGCTCACCGGGACTCAACAATGAGCAGTTCTTC. Amino acid sequence: CASSPGLNNEQFF. V gene TRBV18 combines with J gene TRBJ2-1, with D maybe TRBD2 (6 bases). Germline values: CDR1 KGHSH, CDR2 LQKENI. V gave up 3 bases and J gave up 5 bases, with 8 bases separating them. This CDR3 contains 13 residues.